The clone carrying this TCR beta chain was seen only a few times. TCRdb recomputed calls from the reads with MiXCR, one row per CDR3 protein. The sample carries about 97,000 distinct CDR3 sequences, roughly 31% recorded once. The data derive from a study of type 1 regulatory T cells. Study information: T-allo10 is an in vitro-generated, Tr1-enriched CD4 T cell product specific for alloantigen.

With 3 bases removed from V and 5 bases from J, the gap between germline ends came to 14 bases. The CDR3 contains 15 residues. CDR1 and CDR2 (germline): LNHDA, SQIVND (reference sequence). This chain joins TRBV19 and TRBJ2-1; D is unresolved. Sequenced input: CD4+ T cells, either the whole sample or a sorted fraction (not recorded which). This sequence was found in a human donor in good health. As DNA, the CDR3 is TGTGCCAGTAGTATGGACCAAGTAACTGACAATGAGCAGTTCTTC. Its protein product is CASSMDQVTDNEQFF.